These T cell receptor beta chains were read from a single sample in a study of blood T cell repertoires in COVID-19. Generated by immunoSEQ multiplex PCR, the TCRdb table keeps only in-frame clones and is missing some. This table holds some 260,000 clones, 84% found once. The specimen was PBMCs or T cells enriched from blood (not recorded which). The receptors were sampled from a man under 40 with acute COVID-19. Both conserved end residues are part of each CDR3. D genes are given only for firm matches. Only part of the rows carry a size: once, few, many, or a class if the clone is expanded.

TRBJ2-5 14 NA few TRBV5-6 CASSLALVGETQYF TGTGCCAGCAGCTTGGCACTAGTCGGGGAGACCCAGTACTTC
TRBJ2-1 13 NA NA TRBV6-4 CASSAGSYNEQFF TGTGCCAGCAGTGCGGGCTCCTACAATGAGCAGTTCTTC
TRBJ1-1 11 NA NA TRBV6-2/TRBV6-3 CASSSPTEAFF TGTGCCAGCAGTTCCCCGACTGAAGCTTTCTTT
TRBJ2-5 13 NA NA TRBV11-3 CASSLGAQETQYF TGTGCCAGCAGCTTAGGGGCTCAAGAGACCCAGTACTTC
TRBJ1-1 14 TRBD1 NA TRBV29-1 CSVLDRGRRTEAFF TGCAGCGTTTTGGACAGGGGGAGGCGCACTGAAGCTTTCTTT
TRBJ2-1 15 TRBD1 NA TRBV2 CASSSTGTVNNEQFF TGTGCCAGCAGTTCGACCGGGACAGTCAACAATGAGCAGTTCTTC
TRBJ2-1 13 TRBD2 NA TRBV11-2 CASSSSGRNEQFF TGTGCCAGCAGCTCTAGCGGACGCAATGAGCAGTTCTTC
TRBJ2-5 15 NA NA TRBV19 CASSIGSGRGETQYF TGTGCCAGTAGTATAGGGTCAGGCAGGGGAGAGACCCAGTACTTC
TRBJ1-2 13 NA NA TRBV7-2 CAHEHPSRRGYTF TGTGCCCACGAACACCCCTCCCGGCGGGGCTACACCTTC
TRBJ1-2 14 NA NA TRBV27 CASSFSRRNYGYTF TGTGCCAGCAGTTTTAGTCGCAGGAACTATGGCTACACCTTC
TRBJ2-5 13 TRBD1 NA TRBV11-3 CASATGGQETQYF TGTGCCAGTGCTACAGGGGGCCAAGAGACCCAGTACTTC
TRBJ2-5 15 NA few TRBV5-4 CASSAPQLAQETQYF TGTGCCAGCAGCGCCCCGCAACTCGCTCAAGAGACCCAGTACTTC
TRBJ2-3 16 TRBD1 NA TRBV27 CASSFRDRGPHLVQYF TGTGCCAGCAGTTTCCGAGACAGGGGCCCACATTTGGTGCAGTATTTT
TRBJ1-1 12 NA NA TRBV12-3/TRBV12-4 CASGRWETEAFF TGTGCCAGCGGGAGATGGGAAACTGAAGCTTTCTTT
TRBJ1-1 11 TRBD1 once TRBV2 CASMLTGGAFF TGTGCCAGCATGTTGACAGGGGGAGCTTTCTTT
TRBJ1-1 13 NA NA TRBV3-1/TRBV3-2 CASSSVPDTEAFF TGTGCCAGCAGCTCGGTCCCGGACACTGAAGCTTTCTTT
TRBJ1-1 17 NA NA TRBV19 CASSMRGTSLVNTEAFF TGTGCCAGTAGTATGCGTGGGACAAGCTTAGTGAACACTGAAGCTTTCTTT
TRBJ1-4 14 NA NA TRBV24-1 CATSDGTEVEKLFF TGTGCCACCAGTGATGGGACTGAAGTAGAAAAACTGTTTTTT
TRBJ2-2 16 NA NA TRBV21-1 CASSPRDRVNTGELFF TGTGCCAGCAGCCCCCGGGACAGGGTGAACACCGGGGAGCTGTTTTTT
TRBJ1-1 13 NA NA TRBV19 CATQVGGNTEAFF TGTGCCACCCAGGTAGGAGGGAACACTGAAGCTTTCTTT
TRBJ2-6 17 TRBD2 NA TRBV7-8 CASSIPIAGDGANVLTF TGTGCCAGCAGCATCCCCATAGCGGGAGATGGGGCCAACGTCCTGACTTTC
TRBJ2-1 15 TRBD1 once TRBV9 CASSATGVTYNEQFF TGTGCCAGCAGCGCGACAGGGGTCACCTACAATGAGCAGTTCTTC
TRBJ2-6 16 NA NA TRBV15 CATSQMRGTGANVLTF TGTGCCACCAGCCAAATGCGGGGTACTGGGGCCAACGTCCTGACTTTC
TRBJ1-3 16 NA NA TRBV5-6 CASSAGRVAPGNTIYF TGTGCCAGCAGCGCCGGCAGGGTCGCGCCTGGAAACACCATATATTTT
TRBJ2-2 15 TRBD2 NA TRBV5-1 CASSLGDYSTGELFF TGCGCCAGCAGCTTGGGGGACTATTCCACCGGGGAGCTGTTTTTT
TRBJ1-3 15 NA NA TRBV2 CASSGQVISGNTIYF TGTGCCAGCAGTGGGCAGGTGATCTCTGGAAACACCATATATTTT
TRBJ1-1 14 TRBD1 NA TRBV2 CASRIDRADTEAFF TGTGCCAGCAGGATTGACAGGGCGGACACTGAAGCTTTCTTT
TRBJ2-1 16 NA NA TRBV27 CASSSSSGVVNNEQFF TGTGCCAGCAGTTCTTCCTCAGGGGTTGTCAACAATGAGCAGTTCTTC
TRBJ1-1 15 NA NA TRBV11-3 CASSLPTVADTEAFF TGTGCCAGCAGCTTACCGACAGTAGCGGACACTGAAGCTTTCTTT
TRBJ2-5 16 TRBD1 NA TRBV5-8 CASSLGSGTGGKTQYF TGTGCCAGCAGCTTGGGGTCCGGGACAGGGGGTAAGACCCAGTACTTC
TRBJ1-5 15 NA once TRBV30 CAWSRFRTTNQPQHF TGTGCCTGGAGTAGATTCCGGACTACAAATCAGCCCCAGCATTTT
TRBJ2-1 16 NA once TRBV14 CASSQDFSGSKDEQFF TGTGCCAGCAGCCAAGATTTTTCAGGAAGTAAGGATGAGCAGTTCTTC
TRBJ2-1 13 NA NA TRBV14 CASSQGYYNEQFF TGTGCCAGCAGCCAAGGTTACTACAATGAGCAGTTCTTC
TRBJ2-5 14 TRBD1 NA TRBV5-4 CASSESRGRETQYF TGTGCCAGCAGCGAGTCCAGGGGGCGCGAGACCCAGTACTTC
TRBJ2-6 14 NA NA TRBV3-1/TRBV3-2 CASRARSGANVLTF TGTGCCAGCAGGGCCAGGTCTGGGGCCAACGTCCTGACTTTC
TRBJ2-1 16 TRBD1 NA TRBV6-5 CASSYLGQGLDHEQFF TGTGCCAGCAGTTACCTGGGACAGGGTCTGGACCATGAGCAGTTCTTC
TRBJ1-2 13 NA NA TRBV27 CASSPNPGNHYTF TGTGCCAGCAGTCCGAACCCCGGGAACCACTACACCTTC
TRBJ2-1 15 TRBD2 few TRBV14 CASSQSSGGGNEQFF TGTGCCAGCAGCCAGTCTAGCGGGGGGGGGAATGAGCAGTTCTTC
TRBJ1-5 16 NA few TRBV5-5 CASSLGHGGRNQPQHF TGTGCCAGCAGCTTGGGTCATGGGGGGAGAAATCAGCCCCAGCATTTT
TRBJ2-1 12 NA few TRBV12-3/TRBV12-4 CASSLAINEQFF TGTGCCAGCAGTTTAGCTATCAATGAGCAGTTCTTC
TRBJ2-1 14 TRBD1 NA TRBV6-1 CASSEGDRGNEQFF TGTGCCAGCAGTGAAGGGGACAGGGGCAATGAGCAGTTCTTC
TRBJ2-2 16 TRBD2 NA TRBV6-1 CASSEELAGGSGELFF TGTGCCAGCAGTGAAGAATTAGCGGGGGGATCAGGGGAGCTGTTTTTT
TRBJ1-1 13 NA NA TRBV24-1 CATMPKRGTEAFF TGTGCCACAATGCCCAAACGGGGCACTGAAGCTTTCTTT
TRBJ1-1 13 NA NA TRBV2 CASNEGGPLEPNF TGTGCCAGCAACGAGGGGGGGCCGCTGGAGCCTAATTTT
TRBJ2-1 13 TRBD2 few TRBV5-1 CASAERDRGEQFF TGTGCCAGCGCAGAGCGGGATAGGGGTGAGCAGTTCTTC
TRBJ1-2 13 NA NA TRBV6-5 CASSTGDRRGYTF TGTGCCAGCAGTACTGGAGACAGGCGCGGCTACACCTTC
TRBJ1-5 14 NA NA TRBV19 CASMESLSNQPQHF TGTGCCAGTATGGAGTCTCTTAGCAATCAGCCCCAGCATTTT
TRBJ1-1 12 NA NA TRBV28 CASTGLSTEAFF TGTGCCAGCACGGGGTTATCCACTGAAGCTTTCTTT
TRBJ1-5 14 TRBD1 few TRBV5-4 CASSLDRGSQPQHF TGTGCCAGCAGTTTGGACAGGGGAAGTCAGCCCCAGCATTTT
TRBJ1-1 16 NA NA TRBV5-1 CASSLSIVARDTEAFF TGTGCCAGCAGCTTGAGTATTGTGGCCCGGGACACTGAAGCTTTCTTT
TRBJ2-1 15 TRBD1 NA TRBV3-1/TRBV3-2 CASSQLTGGEGEQFF TGTGCCAGCAGCCAGCTCACAGGGGGCGAGGGTGAGCAGTTCTTC
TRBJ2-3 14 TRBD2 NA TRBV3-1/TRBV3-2 CASSRSGGMNTQYF TGTGCCAGCAGTAGAAGCGGGGGGATGAATACGCAGTATTTT